This passage covers 4 T cell receptor beta chains from one sample sequenced in a study of identical twins. TCRdb re-analysed the 5' RACE reads in MiXCR, keeping a single row per CDR3 protein. Of hundreds of thousands of distinct CDR3 sequences listed, about a fifth are singletons. Another study also made use of these data, one on yellow fever vaccine responses in identical twins.

Sample: CD4+ T cells sorted from blood. The source of these receptors is a woman between 18 and 30 years old in good health.

This clonotype was picked up a small number of times. This rearrangement joins TRBV21-1 to TRBJ2-7; the table's TRBD2 call for D was not verified on the DNA. TRBV21-1 is listed as a pseudogene. The CDR3 has 14 residues. The CDR3 nucleotides read TGTGCCAGCAGCAAATCTAGCTGCTCCTACGAGCAGTACTTC. It yields the protein CASSKSSCSYEQYF.

The chain is built from TRBV12-3 or TRBV12-4 and TRBJ1-2; D not resolved. Trimming shortened V by 7 bases and J by 4 bases, and 19 bases separated the two germline ends. CDR3 length equals 15 residues. CDR3 sequence reads: CASNQADDYRYGYTF. CDR3 DNA: TGTGCCAGCAATCAGGCAGATGACTACCGCTATGGCTACACCTTC.

This clonotype was found a few times. The chain employs TRBV4-1 and TRBJ1-5; 9 nucleotides line up with TRBD1. The V segment lost 2 bases and the J segment 6 bases; nucleotides outside the gene matches: 5. Germline-derived CDR1 and CDR2 are MGHRA and YSYEKL. CDR3 length equals 15 residues. CDR3 in amino acids: CASSQTGQGIQPQHF. CDR3 DNA: TGCGCCAGCAGCCAAACCGGACAGGGGATTCAGCCCCAGCATTTT.

This clonotype has a handful of counts. The chain links TRBV20-1 to TRBJ2-2; TRBD2 agrees at 7 bases. Germline V lookup: CDR1 DFQATT, CDR2 SNEGSKA (reference sequence). V gave up 1 base and J gave up 4 bases; unmatched junction bases: 6. This CDR3 comprises 15 residues. The CDR3 nucleotides are TGCAGTGCTAGAGCCCCTAGCGGTGGCACCGGGGAGCTGTTTTTT. Its protein product is CSARAPSGGTGELFF.